This T cell receptor beta chain was identified during a study of post-analysis software for immune sequencing data. Across the study: Courses of disease covered relapsing-remitting, secondary progressive and progressive-relapsing multiple sclerosis.

Whole-study results and caveats: Among 5 or 6 TRBV segments more frequent in patients than controls were TRBV5-6, TRBV5-1 and TRBV20-1.

Regarding this clonotype: The target antigen is unknown.

Trimming removed 6 bases at V and 8 bases at J, with 19 bases between. This CDR3 region has 15 residues. Unique molecular identifiers were built into the TCR beta cDNA libraries. A population of about 1 to 11 million T cells gave rise to roughly 0.5 million cDNA molecules. MiXCR, run by TCRdb on the PCR reads, gives a single entry per CDR3 protein. The table includes roughly 410,000 distinct CDR3 sequences, less than 40% detected once. The sample taken for sequencing was blood. The clonotype comes from a girl aged 10 to 17 with multiple sclerosis. This chain connects TRBV12-3 or TRBV12-4 to TRBJ1-4, with D uncertain. This chain's CDR3 is CASSRNEGLGEKLFF. The DNA of the CDR3 is TGTGCCAGCAGCCGAAATGAAGGGTTAGGAGAAAAACTGTTTTTT.